These 26 T cell receptor beta chains were all obtained from the same sample, sequenced in a study of a mutant IDH1 vaccine in newly diagnosed glioma. Time point given: week 47, end of study. All doses held 300 ug of mutant IDH1 20-mer peptide, with topical imiquimod. The method was immunoSEQ multiplex PCR; TCRdb's version includes in-frame clones alone and lacks a portion of them. The sample lists fewer than 85,000 clones, approximately 78% occurring once. Their antigens are not known. Sequencing was performed on PBMCs, taken from a glioma patient whose treatment included an IDH1 peptide vaccine. The receptors originated from a man aged 35-49 years with glioma.

This clone was seen a few times. The J gene is TRBJ1-5, the V gene TRBV6-1; maybe TRBD1 (5 bases). CDR3 length equals 13 residues. Trimming left V 8 bases short and J 3 bases short, with 11 bases between. Germline loops: CDR1 MNHNS, CDR2 SASEGT. CDR3 in DNA: TGTGCCAGCCTTTGGACACTCAATCAGCCCCAGCATTTT. It encodes CASLWTLNQPQHF.

The genes are TRBV9 and TRBJ2-3; unclear D gene. The CDR3 has 16 residues. Germline V gene data show CDR1 as SGDLS and CDR2 as YYNGEE. Trimming stripped 4 bases from V and 3 bases from J, with 18 bases between. The CDR3 bases are TGTGCCAGCAGCCCGTCGGCGGCCCGAAGGACAGATACGCAGTATTTT. Translation: CASSPSAARRTDTQYF. The variable domain in full, completed from reference TRBV9 and TRBJ2-3, reads DSGVTQTPKHLITATGQRVTLRCSPRSGDLSVYWYQQSLDQGLQFLIQYYNGEERAKGNILERFSAQQFPDLHSELNLSSLELGDSALYFCASSPSAARRTDTQYFGPGTRLTVL.

Details on this clone: At one end the junction does not follow the germline gene, possibly because of a read error. The chain uses TRBV7-8 and TRBJ2-3; 8 positions agree with TRBD2. CDR1 SGHVS and CDR2 FQNEAQ come from the germline V gene. The CDR3 contains 17 residues. The CDR3 is CASSLAKAGAHTDTQYF. The CDR3 nucleotides read TGCGCCAGCAGCTTAGCCAAAGCGGGAGCCCACACAGATACGCAGTATTTT.

The chain couples TRBV11-2 to TRBJ2-1; D unclear. The CDR3 length is 18 residues. CDR1 is SGHAT and CDR2 is FQNNGV in the germline V gene. V lost 2 bases to trimming and J lost 0 bases, with 17 bases between them. The CDR3, as DNA: TGTGCCAGCAGCTTATATAGCTCTCCCTTTAGCTCCTACAATGAGCAGTTCTTC. Amino acid sequence: CASSLYSSPFSSYNEQFF.

The genes are TRBV5-8 and TRBJ2-3; 7 nucleotides line up with TRBD1. CDR3 length: 14 residues. V trimming: 4 bases; J trimming: 2 bases; junction bases outside the gene matches: 4. Germline loops: CDR1 SGHTS, CDR2 YDEGEE. The CDR3 reads CASSPTGFTDTQYF. CDR3 nucleotides: TGTGCCAGCAGCCCGACAGGGTTCACAGATACGCAGTATTTT.

The chain links TRBV6-1 to TRBJ1-6; 9 bases map to TRBD1. Germline V CDR1 and CDR2: MNHNS, SASEGT. The CDR3 consists of 15 residues. V shed 7 bases and J 6 bases; nucleotides not matched to a gene: 7. DNA for the CDR3: TGTGCCAGCAAACCAACAGGGGGCCTTAATTCACCCCTCCACTTT. As protein: CASKPTGGLNSPLHF.

The chain uses TRBV7-2 and TRBJ2-2; D is perhaps TRBD1 (5 bases). The V end was cut by 4 bases, the J end by 3 bases, with 9 bases between. The CDR3 length is 14 residues. Germline CDR1 is SGHTA and CDR2 is FQGNSA. CDR3 residues: CASSSQGHTGELFF. The CDR3 nucleotides read TGTGCCAGCAGCTCTCAGGGCCACACCGGGGAGCTGTTTTTT. The full variable domain, with the rest looked up from reference TRBV7-2 and TRBJ2-2, is GAGVSQSPSNKVTEKGKDVELRCDPISGHTALYWYRQSLGQGLEFLIYFQGNSAPDKSGLPSDRFSAERTGGSVSTLTIQRTQQEDSAVYLCASSSQGHTGELFFGEGSRLTVL.

The gene calls are TRBV7-9 and TRBJ2-5; TRBD2 agrees at 9 bases. Losses at the gene ends were 5 bases for V and 2 bases for J; bases not matched to a gene: 6. The CDR3 has 15 amino acids. In germline, CDR1 is SEHNR, CDR2 FQNEAQ (reference sequence). The CDR3, as DNA: TGTGCCAGCAGCCCATTTAGCGGGGGACAAGAGACCCAGTACTTC. Translation gives CASSPFSGGQETQYF.

In this sample, this clone turned up a few times. This sequence joins TRBV9 and TRBJ2-4, with TRBD2 matching over 7 bases. The CDR3 contains 15 residues. The V segment lost 0 bases and the J segment 8 bases; nucleotides outside the gene matches: 8. Germline CDR1 SGDLS, CDR2 YYNGEE. This chain's CDR3 is CASSVVPGGGDIQYF. As DNA, the CDR3 is TGTGCCAGCAGCGTAGTTCCGGGAGGCGGTGACATTCAGTACTTC.

The chain couples TRBV7-9 to TRBJ2-7, with a possible D match to TRBD1 (6 bases). The CDR3 is 14 amino acids. Looked up from germline, CDR1 is SEHNR and CDR2 is FQNEAQ (reference sequence). V lost 3 bases to trimming and J lost 0 bases, with 9 bases between them. DNA of the CDR3: TGTGCCAGCAGCTTTGGGACACTCTCCTACGAGCAGTACTTC. Translation gives CASSFGTLSYEQYF.

The rearrangement uses TRBV7-2 and TRBJ1-1; possibly TRBD1 for D (5 bases). This CDR3 is built from 13 residues. V was clipped by 5 bases and J by 8 bases, with 15 bases between them. The germline V gene has CDR1 SGHTA and CDR2 FQGNSA. The CDR3 region has the DNA TGTGCCAGCAGCCCTTGGGACGGCCGAGAAGCTTTCTTT. Protein: CASSPWDGREAFF.

The V call is TRBV6-5, the J call TRBJ1-4, with unresolved D. Germline V gene sequence: CDR1 MNHEY, CDR2 SVGAGI. The length of the CDR3 is 13 residues. Trimming cost V 0 bases and J 13 bases, with 12 bases left between them. The CDR3 protein is CASSYSGEVGLFF. CDR3 sequence (DNA): TGTGCCAGCAGTTACTCCGGGGAGGTAGGACTGTTTTTT.

The chain has TRBV19 and TRBJ2-7; 9 bases line up with TRBD2. The CDR3 has 15 amino acids. Trimming cost V 4 bases and J 1 base; bases outside gene matches: 5. CDR1 LNHDA and CDR2 SQIVND come from the germline V gene (reference sequence). CDR3 DNA sequence: TGTGCCAGTAGTAAACTAGCGGGCCTTTCCTACGAGCAGTACTTC. Protein: CASSKLAGLSYEQYF. Based on the CDR3 plus reference TRBV19 and TRBJ2-7, the full variable domain is DGGITQSPKYLFRKEGQNVTLSCEQNLNHDAMYWYRQDPGQGLRLIYYSQIVNDFQKGDIAEGYSVSREKKESFPLTVTSAQKNPTAFYLCASSKLAGLSYEQYFGPGTRLTVT.

This chain joins TRBV18 and TRBJ2-1; 7 bases fit TRBD2. CDR3 length: 15 residues. V was pared by 2 bases and J by 6 bases, with 7 bases of the junction left unmatched. Germline V CDR1 and CDR2: KGHSH, LQKENI. The CDR3 DNA is TGTGCCAGCTCACCAACGGGGACTAAAGGCAATGAGCAGTTCTTC. Protein: CASSPTGTKGNEQFF.

This chain uses TRBV6-1 with TRBJ2-7; a possible D gene is TRBD2 (7 bases). V was clipped by 6 bases and J by 4 bases, with 19 bases between them. CDR1 MNHNS and CDR2 SASEGT come from the germline V gene. The CDR3 runs to 15 residues. The CDR3 DNA is TGTGCCAGCAGACACTTAGGGGGGGCCTTTTACGAGCAGTACTTC. Translation: CASRHLGGAFYEQYF.

This clone was counted at least ten times. The V call is TRBV30, the J call TRBJ1-4; maybe TRBD1 (6 bases). Per the germline V gene, CDR1 is GTSNPN and CDR2 is SVGIG (reference sequence). CDR3 size: 14 residues. Deletions cut 3 bases from V and 4 bases from J, with 12 bases between. The CDR3 DNA follows: TGTGCCTGGAGGCAACAGGGCTTTAATGAAAAACTGTTTTTT. Translation: CAWRQQGFNEKLFF.

The chain has TRBV29-1 and TRBJ2-6, with D unresolved. The germline gives CDR1 SQVTM, CDR2 ANQGSEA. This CDR3 contains 12 residues. Trimming took off 6 bases at V and 9 bases at J, with 12 bases between the two ends. The CDR3 loop reads CSVLAQDNVLTF. CDR3 nucleotide sequence: TGCAGCGTCCTTGCTCAAGACAACGTCCTGACTTTC.

This clone was detected only once. V is TRBV6-5 and J is TRBJ2-2; D may be TRBD2 (6 bases). The CDR3 spans 15 residues. In germline, CDR1 is MNHEY, CDR2 SVGAGI. V was shortened by 6 bases and J by 4 bases, with 15 bases between the two germline ends. CDR3 in amino acids: CASRIRDLLTGELFF. CDR3 sequence (DNA): TGTGCCAGCAGGATCAGGGACTTACTCACCGGGGAGCTGTTTTTT.

The CDR3: CASTKTGDRETQYF. In nucleotides, the CDR3 is TGTGCCAGCACCAAAACAGGAGATCGGGAGACCCAGTACTTC. The chain links TRBV27 to TRBJ2-5; D might be TRBD1 (5 bases). Deletions cut 7 bases from V and 5 bases from J, with 17 bases between. Germline V lookup: CDR1 MNHEY, CDR2 SMNVEV (reference sequence). The CDR3 runs to 14 residues.

This chain links TRBV15 with TRBJ2-3; D possibly corresponds to TRBD2 (6 bases). From germline, CDR1 is LNHNV and CDR2 YYDKDF (reference sequence). The CDR3 is made up of 14 amino acids. Trimming cost V 0 bases and J 4 bases, with 8 bases left between them. The CDR3 DNA reads TGTGCCACCAGCAGAGAGGGAGGATCAGATACGCAGTATTTT. Translating it yields CATSREGGSDTQYF.

The V and J genes are TRBV4-1 and TRBJ1-5; D may be TRBD1 (5 bases). This CDR3 contains 16 residues. The V and J ends lost 4 bases and 1 base respectively, with 14 bases between them. The germline V gene encodes CDR1 MGHRA and CDR2 YSYEKL. CDR3 loop: CASSPTAPVSNQPQHF. The CDR3 DNA reads as TGCGCCAGCAGCCCGACAGCTCCGGTAAGCAATCAGCCCCAGCATTTT.

The CDR3 DNA reads TGTGCCAGCAGCCGTGCCTACGAGCAGTACTTC. Translated, it gives CASSRAYEQYF. The chain uses TRBV11-2 and TRBJ2-7; D gene unclear. V was cut by 5 bases and J by 2 bases, with 4 bases left in between. The germline V gene has CDR1 SGHAT and CDR2 FQNNGV. The CDR3 is 11 amino acids.

The V call is TRBV28, the J call TRBJ1-1, with a weak D call TRBD1 (6 bases). The CDR3 runs 14 residues. Germline CDR1 and CDR2: MDHEN and SYDVKM. CDR3 DNA: TGTGAGGTAACCAAGGGGGGGGGTAACACTGAAGCTTTCTTT. The encoded protein is CEVTKGGGNTEAFF.

The J gene is TRBJ2-5, the V gene TRBV13; D is uncertain. The germline gives CDR1 PRHDT, CDR2 FYEKMQ (reference sequence). Trimming stripped 0 bases from V and 2 bases from J, with 4 bases between. The CDR3 has 13 residues. CDR3 residues: CASSLGVQETQYF. In DNA, the CDR3 is TGTGCCAGCAGCTTAGGAGTTCAAGAGACCCAGTACTTC.

V usage is TRBV4-1 and J usage is TRBJ2-3; D may match TRBD1 or TRBD2 (6 bases each). This CDR3 spans 16 amino acids. V was shortened by 0 bases and J by 5 bases, with 15 bases between the two germline ends. Germline V lookup: CDR1 MGHRA, CDR2 YSYEKL. The DNA of the CDR3 is TGCGCCAGCAGCCAAGATCTGAGGGGGGCAATAGATACGCAGTATTTT. Protein: CASSQDLRGAIDTQYF.

The chain has TRBV30 and TRBJ2-2; a weak D match, TRBD1 (6 bases). V was clipped by 3 bases and J by 5 bases, with 10 bases between them. Looked up from germline, CDR1 is GTSNPN and CDR2 is SVGIG (reference sequence). This CDR3 spans 13 amino acids. The CDR3, as DNA: TGTGCCTGGAGAGCCCAGGGGACCGGGGAGCTGTTTTTT. Its translation: CAWRAQGTGELFF. The full variable domain, its missing parts supplied by reference TRBV30 and TRBJ2-2, is SQTIHQWPATLVQPVGSPLSLECTVEGTSNPNLYWYRQAAGRGLQLLFYSVGIGQISSEVPQNLSASRPQDRQFILSSKKLLLSDSGFYLCAWRAQGTGELFFGEGSRLTVL.